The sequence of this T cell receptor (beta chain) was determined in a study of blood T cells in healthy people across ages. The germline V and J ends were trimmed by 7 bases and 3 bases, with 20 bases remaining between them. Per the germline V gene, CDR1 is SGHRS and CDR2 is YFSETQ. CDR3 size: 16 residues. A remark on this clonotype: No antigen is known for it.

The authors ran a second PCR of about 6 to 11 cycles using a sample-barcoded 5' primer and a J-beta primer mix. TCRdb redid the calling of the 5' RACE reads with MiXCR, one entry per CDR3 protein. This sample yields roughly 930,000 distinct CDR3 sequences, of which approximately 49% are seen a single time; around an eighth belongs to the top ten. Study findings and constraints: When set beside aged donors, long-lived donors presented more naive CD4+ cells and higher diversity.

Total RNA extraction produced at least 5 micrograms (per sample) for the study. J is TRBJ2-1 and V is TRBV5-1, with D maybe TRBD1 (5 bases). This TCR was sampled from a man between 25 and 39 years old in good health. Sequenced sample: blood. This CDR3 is CASGPSGAKVYNEQFF. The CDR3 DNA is TGCGCCAGCGGCCCCAGTGGGGCGAAGGTCTACAATGAGCAGTTCTTC.